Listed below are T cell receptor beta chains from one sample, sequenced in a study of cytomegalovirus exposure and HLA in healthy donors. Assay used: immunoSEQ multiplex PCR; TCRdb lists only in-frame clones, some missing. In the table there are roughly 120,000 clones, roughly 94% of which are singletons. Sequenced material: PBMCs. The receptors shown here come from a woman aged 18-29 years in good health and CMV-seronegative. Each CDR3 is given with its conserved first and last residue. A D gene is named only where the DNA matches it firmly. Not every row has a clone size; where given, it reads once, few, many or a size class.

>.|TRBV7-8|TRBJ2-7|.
TGTGCCAGCAGCTTAGTAGGGGGTCCCTACGAGCAGTACTTC
CASSLVGGPYEQYF
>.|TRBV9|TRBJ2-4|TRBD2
TGTGCCAGCAGCCCGGGACTAGCGGAAAACATTCAGTACTTC
CASSPGLAENIQYF
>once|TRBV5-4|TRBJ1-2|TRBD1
TGTGCCAGCAGCTTGGTAGGGACAGCGTATGGCTACACCTTC
CASSLVGTAYGYTF
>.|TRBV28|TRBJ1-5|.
TGTGCCAGCAGCCCCCCCTCAGGGGTTCAGCCCCAGCATTTT
CASSPPSGVQPQHF
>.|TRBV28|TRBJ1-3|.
TGTGCCAGCAGTTTATTTTCAGGAATGAGCTCTGGAAACACCATATATTTT
CASSLFSGMSSGNTIYF
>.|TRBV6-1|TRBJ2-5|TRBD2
TGTGCCAGCAGTGAAGGGCGGGGGTGGTGGGAGACCCAGTACTTC
CASSEGRGWWETQYF
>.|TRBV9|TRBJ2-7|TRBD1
TGTGCCAGCAGCAAAACGGGACAGGGATACGAGCAGTACTTC
CASSKTGQGYEQYF
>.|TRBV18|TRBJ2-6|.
TGTGCCAGCTCACCTCGAGATGGGGCCCTCTCTGGGGCCAACGTCCTGACTTTC
CASSPRDGALSGANVLTF
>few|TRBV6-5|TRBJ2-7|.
TGTGCCAGCAGGGGGCGTAAAAGCGAGCAGTACTTC
CASRGRKSEQYF
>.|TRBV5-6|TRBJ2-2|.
TGTGCCAGCAGCTTCCCAGGACAGACGAACACCGGGGAGCTGTTTTTT
CASSFPGQTNTGELFF
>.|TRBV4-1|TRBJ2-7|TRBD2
TGCGCCAGCAGCCAAGGTAGCGGGAGGGCCTACGAGCAGTACTTC
CASSQGSGRAYEQYF
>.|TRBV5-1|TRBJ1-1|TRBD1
TGCGCCAGCAGCCCCCGTGGACAGGGAAACACTGAAGCTTTCTTT
CASSPRGQGNTEAFF
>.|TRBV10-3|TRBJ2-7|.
TGTGCCATCAGAATGGGGGGAAACTACTACGAGCAGTACTTC
CAIRMGGNYYEQYF
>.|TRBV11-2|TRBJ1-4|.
TGTGCCAGCAGCTTATTAAGAGCAGGTGAAAAACTGTTTTTT
CASSLLRAGEKLFF
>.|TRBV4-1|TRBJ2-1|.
TGCGCCAGCAGCTTGACTATCGCGACCAATGAGCAGTTCTTC
CASSLTIATNEQFF
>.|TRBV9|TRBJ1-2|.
TGTGCCAGCAGCGCCCACAGACCCGGCTATGGCTACACCTTC
CASSAHRPGYGYTF
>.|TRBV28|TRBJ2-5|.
TGTGCCAGCAGTCCCGGGGACTCAAAGTTCGAGACCCAGTACTTC
CASSPGDSKFETQYF
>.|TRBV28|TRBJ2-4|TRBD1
TGTGCCAGCAGGGGACAGGGAGCGGGAGCCAAAAACATTCAGTACTTC
CASRGQGAGAKNIQYF
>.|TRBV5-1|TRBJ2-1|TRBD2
TGCGCCAGCAGCCGCGGGGGGCGGGATTACAATGAGCAGTTCTTC
CASSRGGRDYNEQFF
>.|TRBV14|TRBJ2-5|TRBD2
TGTGCCAGCAGGTTAGGTAGCGGGAGAGGTTGGGAGACCCAGTACTTC
CASRLGSGRGWETQYF
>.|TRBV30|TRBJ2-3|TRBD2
TGTGCCTGGAGTGAGCCTAGCGGGAGCACAGATACGCAGTATTTT
CAWSEPSGSTDTQYF
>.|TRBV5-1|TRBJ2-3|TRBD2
TGCGCCAGCAGCCCACGGACTAGCGGGAGTGGGGGAGATACGCAGTATTTT
CASSPRTSGSGGDTQYF
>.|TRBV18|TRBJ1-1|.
TGTGCCAGCTCACCGGGCAGGGATAAGAACACTGAAGCTTTCTTT
CASSPGRDKNTEAFF
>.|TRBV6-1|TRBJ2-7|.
TGTGCCAGCAGTGTAAACCCCAAGGGGCTCATAGGCTACGAGCAGTACTTC
CASSVNPKGLIGYEQYF
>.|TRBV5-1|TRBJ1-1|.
TGCGCCAGCAGCTTGGAGACAGAGAACACTGAAGCTTTCTTT
CASSLETENTEAFF
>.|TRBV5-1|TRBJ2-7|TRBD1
TGCGCCAGCAGCTTGGGACAGGGGGCCTCCTACGAGCAGTACTTC
CASSLGQGASYEQYF
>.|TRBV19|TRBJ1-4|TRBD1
TGTGCCAGTAGTATCCGCCGGACAGGGAGAAGCGAAAAACTGTTTTTT
CASSIRRTGRSEKLFF
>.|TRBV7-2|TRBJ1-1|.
TGTGCCAGCACCTCGCGGGCGGTGGCTGAAGCTTTCTTT
CASTSRAVAEAFF
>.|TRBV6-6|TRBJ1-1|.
TGTGCCAGCAGCCGGCGGGTCACTGAAGCTTTCTTT
CASSRRVTEAFF
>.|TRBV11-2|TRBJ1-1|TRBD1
TGTGCCAGCAGCGCAGGGGACAGGGACGACAACACTGAAGCTTTCTTT
CASSAGDRDDNTEAFF
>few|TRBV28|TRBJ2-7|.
TGTGCCAGCAGTACTACCACCCCCTACGAGCAGTACTTC
CASSTTTPYEQYF
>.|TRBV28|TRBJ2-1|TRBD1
TGTGCCAGCAGTTGGGGACCCCTCGGTCTAGCAGGGGGCAATGAGCAGTTCTTC
CASSWGPLGLAGGNEQFF
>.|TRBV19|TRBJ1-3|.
TGTGCCAGTAGTACCGACAGCTACTCTGGAAACACCATATATTTT
CASSTDSYSGNTIYF